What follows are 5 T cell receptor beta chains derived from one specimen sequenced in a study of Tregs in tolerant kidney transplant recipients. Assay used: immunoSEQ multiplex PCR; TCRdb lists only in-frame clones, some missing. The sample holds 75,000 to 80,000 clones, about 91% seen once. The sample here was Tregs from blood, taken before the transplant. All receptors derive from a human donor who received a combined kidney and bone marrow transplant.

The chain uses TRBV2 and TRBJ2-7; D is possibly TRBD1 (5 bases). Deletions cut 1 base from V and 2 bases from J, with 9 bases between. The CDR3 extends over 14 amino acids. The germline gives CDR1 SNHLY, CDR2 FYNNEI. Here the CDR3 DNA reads TGTGCCAGCAGTGAAGAGCAGGGCGCCTACGAGCAGTACTTC. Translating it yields CASSEEQGAYEQYF.

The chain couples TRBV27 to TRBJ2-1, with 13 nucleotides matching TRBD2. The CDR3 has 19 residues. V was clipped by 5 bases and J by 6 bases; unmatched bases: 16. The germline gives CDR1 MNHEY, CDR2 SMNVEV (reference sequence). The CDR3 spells CASSRILKSGTSGANEQFF. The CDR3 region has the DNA TGTGCCAGCAGTCGAATCTTAAAATCCGGGACTAGCGGGGCCAATGAGCAGTTCTTC.

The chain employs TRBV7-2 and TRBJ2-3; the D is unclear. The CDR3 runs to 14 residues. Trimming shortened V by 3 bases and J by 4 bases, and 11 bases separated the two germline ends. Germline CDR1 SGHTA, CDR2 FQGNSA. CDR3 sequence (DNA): TGTGCCAGCAGCTTTTCTGGGTGGGCAGATACGCAGTATTTT. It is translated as CASSFSGWADTQYF.

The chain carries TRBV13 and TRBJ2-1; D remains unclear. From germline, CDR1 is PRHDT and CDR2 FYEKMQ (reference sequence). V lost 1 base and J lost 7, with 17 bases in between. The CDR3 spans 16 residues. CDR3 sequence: CASSLDSWPSRNEQFF. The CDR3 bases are TGTGCCAGCAGCTTAGATTCTTGGCCCTCACGGAATGAGCAGTTCTTC.

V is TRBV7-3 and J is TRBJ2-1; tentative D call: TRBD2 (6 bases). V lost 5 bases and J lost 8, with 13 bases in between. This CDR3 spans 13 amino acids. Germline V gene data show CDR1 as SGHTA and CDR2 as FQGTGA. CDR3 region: CASSPGGLDEQFF. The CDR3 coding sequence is TGTGCCAGCAGCCCCGGGGGTCTTGATGAGCAGTTCTTC.